The 15 T cell receptor beta chains listed next were all sequenced from one sample in a study of blood T cell repertoires in COVID-19. Sequencing was performed with immunoSEQ multiplex PCR; in TCRdb, only in-frame clones are kept and a portion is missing. Of more than 95,000 clones listed, about four fifths are singletons. Sequencing was done on a sample of peripheral blood. All receptors come from a man of 80 years or more with active or convalescent COVID-19.

The chain recombines TRBV29-1 with TRBJ1-3; D is unresolved. Per the germline V gene, CDR1 is SQVTM and CDR2 is ANQGSEA. The CDR3 is made up of 14 amino acids. The germline V and J ends were trimmed by 4 bases and 4 bases, with 14 bases remaining between them. CDR3 sequence reads: CSVGPPEPGNTIYF. The CDR3 DNA follows: TGCAGCGTTGGCCCGCCCGAGCCCGGAAACACCATATATTTT.

The chain is built from TRBV12-3 or TRBV12-4 and TRBJ1-1; D ambiguous. The V end was cut by 3 bases, the J end by 1 base, with 6 bases between. This CDR3 has 13 residues. As DNA, the CDR3 is TGTGCCAGCAGTTTGGCCGAGAACACTGAAGCTTTCTTT. Translating gives CASSLAENTEAFF.

This chain joins TRBV11-2 and TRBJ2-2; D remains unclear. Germline V gene lookup returns CDR1 SGHAT and CDR2 FQNNGV. The V end was cut by 1 base, the J end by 6 bases, with 9 bases between. The length of the CDR3 is 14 residues. The CDR3 is CASSLAIYSGELFF. CDR3 nucleotide sequence: TGTGCCAGCAGCTTAGCTATCTATTCCGGGGAGCTGTTTTTT.

This chain uses TRBV5-1 with TRBJ1-2, with 9 bases lining up with TRBD1. Germline V gene data show CDR1 as SGHRS and CDR2 as YFSETQ. V lost 7 bases, J lost 2 bases, and 6 bases stayed unmatched. The CDR3 loop spans 14 amino acids. CDR3 in DNA: TGCGCCAGCTGCTGGGACAGGGCAAACTATGGCTACACCTTC. This gives the protein CASCWDRANYGYTF.

The gene calls are TRBV13 and TRBJ2-2; 8 nucleotides match TRBD2. Trimming removed 5 bases from V and 3 bases from J; junction bases left unmatched: 8. Germline values: CDR1 PRHDT, CDR2 FYEKMQ (reference sequence). The CDR3 is 16 amino acids. The chain's CDR3 is CASSPERGRHTGELFF. DNA for the CDR3: TGTGCCAGCAGCCCCGAGCGGGGGCGCCACACCGGGGAGCTGTTTTTT.

The rearrangement links TRBV3-1 (or the pseudogene TRBV3-2) to TRBJ1-6; 9 nucleotides line up with TRBD1. J was trimmed by 6 bases and V by 5 bases; bases with no gene match: 8. Germline CDR1 and CDR2: LGHDT and YNNKEL (reference sequence). The CDR3 covers 16 residues. CDR3 protein: CASSAGTGKGNSPLHF. For the CDR3, the DNA is TGTGCCAGCAGCGCTGGGACAGGGAAGGGTAATTCACCCCTCCACTTT.

This clone was counted once. The V gene is TRBV19, the J gene TRBJ1-2; possible D gene TRBD1, 6 bases. The V end lost 3 bases, the J end lost 4 bases, and 9 bases lay between the germline ends. Germline V lookup: CDR1 LNHDA, CDR2 SQIVND (reference sequence). The CDR3 sequence is 13 residues long. The CDR3 nucleotides are TGTGCCAGTAGTATTCTACAGGGCTATGGCTACACCTTC. Amino acids: CASSILQGYGYTF.

This clone was recorded once. The chain carries TRBV6-4 and TRBJ2-1; 9 nucleotides align to TRBD2. CDR1 MRHNA and CDR2 SNTAGT come from the germline V gene. Germline trimming cut 6 bases from V and 8 bases from J; bases unmatched to any gene: 17. This CDR3 spans 17 amino acids. CDR3 nucleotides: TGTGCCAGCAGCTTACGGGGCGGGGGGGCCGACCGGCATGAGCAGTTCTTC. This translates into CASSLRGGGADRHEQFF.

Points on this clone: Other nucleotide sequences from this sample produce the same CDR3. The CDR3, as DNA: TGTGCCAGCAGCTTGAGAGGCACTGAAGCTTTCTTT. It is translated as CASSLRGTEAFF. The rearrangement uses TRBV5-6 and TRBJ1-1; D uncertain. The germline V gene has CDR1 SGHDT and CDR2 YYEEEE. This CDR3 comprises 12 residues. Between the trimmed V and J ends, which lost 1 base and 4 bases, there was a span of 5 bases.

J is TRBJ2-2 and V is TRBV7-2; perhaps TRBD2 as D (5 bases). The V gene's germline CDR1 is SGHTA and CDR2 FQGNSA. The CDR3 is made up of 15 amino acids. Between the trimmed V and J ends, which lost 4 bases and 5 bases, there was a span of 14 bases. CDR3 loop: CASSSRIEGTGELFF. For the CDR3, the DNA is TGTGCCAGCAGCTCGCGGATAGAGGGAACCGGGGAGCTGTTTTTT.

The chain combines TRBV7-9 with TRBJ1-6; 7 nucleotides align to TRBD1. The J segment lost 7 bases and the V segment lost 3 bases, leaving 6 bases of the junction unmatched. CDR3 length equals 15 residues. The germline CDR1 and CDR2 sequences are SEHNR and FQNEAQ (reference sequence). The CDR3 DNA reads TGTGCCAGCAGCTTGGGAACAGGGGAAAATTCACCCCTCCACTTT. Its protein is CASSLGTGENSPLHF.

The rearrangement links TRBV19 to TRBJ1-2; 8 nucleotides agree with TRBD1. Per the germline V gene, CDR1 is LNHDA and CDR2 is SQIVND (reference sequence). With 8 bases clipped from V and 5 bases from J, the junction kept 10 bases outside the gene matches. The CDR3 consists of 14 residues. CDR3 coding DNA: TGTGCCAGTCGAACCCAACAGGGGGGATATGGCTACACCTTC. This gives the protein CASRTQQGGYGYTF.

Only a few counts were recorded for this clone. The chain is built from TRBV13 and TRBJ2-3, with D unclear. This CDR3 has 13 amino acids. The germline CDR1 and CDR2 sequences are PRHDT and FYEKMQ (reference sequence). Trimming cost V 5 bases and J 5 bases, with 11 bases left between them. The CDR3 here is CASSLKRGDTQYF. CDR3 DNA sequence: TGTGCCAGCAGCCTCAAACGAGGAGATACGCAGTATTTT. The full variable domain, in which reference TRBV13 and TRBJ2-3 provide the parts outside the CDR3, is AAGVIQSPRHLIKEKRETATLKCYPIPRHDTVYWYQQGPGQDPQFLISFYEKMQSDKGSIPDRFSAQQFSDYHSELNMSSLELGDSALYFCASSLKRGDTQYFGPGTRLTVL.

This clone was detected a few times. The chain has TRBV7-8 and TRBJ1-5, with TRBD1 identical over 7 bases. Looked up from germline, CDR1 is SGHVS and CDR2 is FQNEAQ. The CDR3 is made up of 16 amino acids. Trimming at V came to 5 bases and at J to 0 bases, leaving 7 bases not matched to a gene. In DNA form, the CDR3 reads TGTGCCAGCAGCCGAGGGACAGTTAATAGCAATCAGCCCCAGCATTTT. It is translated as CASSRGTVNSNQPQHF.

J is TRBJ1-5 and V is TRBV19, with unresolved D. There are 15 residues in the CDR3. V was trimmed by 7 bases and J by 7 bases, leaving 20 bases between them. CDR1 LNHDA and CDR2 SQIVND come from the germline V gene (reference sequence). In DNA form, the CDR3 reads TGTGCCAGTAAGTATGGCCTGGCGGCTGGACAGCCCCAGCATTTT. This gives the protein CASKYGLAAGQPQHF.